The subject of this entry is one TCR beta chain. Its antigen is currently unknown. The record originates from a study of cytomegalovirus exposure and HLA in healthy donors. Notes on the study in general: A list of about 160 TCR beta chains associated with cytomegalovirus was given. The study assumed roughly uniform donor sequencing depth for presence/absence analyses. A classifier reportedly called cytomegalovirus status with high sensitivity and specificity.

With 60 Vbeta and 13 Jbeta primers, the PCR was carried out. Method: immunoSEQ multiplex PCR; TCRdb's copy keeps in-frame clones and lacks some. This sample carries over 250,000 clones, about 66% of them seen once, and the ten largest clones take around 2.3%. This CDR3 is built from 15 residues. Trimming stripped 3 bases from V and 0 bases from J, with 12 bases between. Germline-derived CDR1 and CDR2 are MGHRA and YSYEKL. The TCR was taken from a female donor in good health and CMV-seronegative. The chain recombines TRBV4-1 with TRBJ2-7, with TRBD1 as a possible D gene (5 bases). Sequencing was carried out using PBMCs. CDR3 in amino acids: CASSQSAGLSYEQYF. For the CDR3, the DNA is TGCGCCAGCAGCCAGAGCGCAGGGCTCTCCTACGAGCAGTACTTC.